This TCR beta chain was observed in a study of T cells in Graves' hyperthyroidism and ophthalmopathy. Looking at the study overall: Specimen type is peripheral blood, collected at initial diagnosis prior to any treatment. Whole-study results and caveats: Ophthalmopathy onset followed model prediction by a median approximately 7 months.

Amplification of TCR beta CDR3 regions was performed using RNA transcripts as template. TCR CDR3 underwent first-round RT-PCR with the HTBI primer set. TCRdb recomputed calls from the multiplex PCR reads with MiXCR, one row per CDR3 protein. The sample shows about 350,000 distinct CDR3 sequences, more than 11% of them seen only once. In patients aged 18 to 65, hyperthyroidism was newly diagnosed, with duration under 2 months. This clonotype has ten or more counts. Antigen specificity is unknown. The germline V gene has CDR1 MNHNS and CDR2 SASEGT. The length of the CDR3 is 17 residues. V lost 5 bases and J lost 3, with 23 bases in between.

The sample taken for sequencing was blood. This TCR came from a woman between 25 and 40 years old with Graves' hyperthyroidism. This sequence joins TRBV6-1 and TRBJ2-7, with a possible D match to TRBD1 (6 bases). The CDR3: CASSQGQGKDLNYEQYF. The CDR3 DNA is TGTGCCAGCAGTCAGGGACAAGGAAAGGATCTGAACTACGAGCAGTACTTC.